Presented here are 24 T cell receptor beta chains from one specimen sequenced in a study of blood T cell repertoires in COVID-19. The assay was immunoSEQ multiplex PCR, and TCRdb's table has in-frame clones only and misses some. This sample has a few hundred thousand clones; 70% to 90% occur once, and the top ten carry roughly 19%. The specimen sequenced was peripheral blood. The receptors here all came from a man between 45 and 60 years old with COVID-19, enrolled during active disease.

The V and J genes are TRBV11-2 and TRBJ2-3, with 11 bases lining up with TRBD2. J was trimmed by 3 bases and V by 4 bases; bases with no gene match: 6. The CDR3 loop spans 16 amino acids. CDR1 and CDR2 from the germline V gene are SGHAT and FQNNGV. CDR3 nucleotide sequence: TGTGCCAGCAGCTCCACTAGCGGGGGATATACAGATACGCAGTATTTT. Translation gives CASSSTSGGYTDTQYF. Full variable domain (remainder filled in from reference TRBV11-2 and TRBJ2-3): EAGVAQSPRYKIIEKRQSVAFWCNPISGHATLYWYQQILGQGPKLLIQFQNNGVVDDSQLPKDRFSAERLKGVDSTLKIQPAKLEDSAVYLCASSSTSGGYTDTQYFGPGTRLTVL.

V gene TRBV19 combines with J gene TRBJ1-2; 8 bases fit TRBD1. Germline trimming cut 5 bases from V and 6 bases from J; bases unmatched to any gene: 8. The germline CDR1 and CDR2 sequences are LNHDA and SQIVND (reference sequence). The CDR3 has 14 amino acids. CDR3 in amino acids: CASSDRQGFDGYTF. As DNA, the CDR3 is TGTGCCAGTAGTGATCGACAGGGGTTCGATGGCTACACCTTC.

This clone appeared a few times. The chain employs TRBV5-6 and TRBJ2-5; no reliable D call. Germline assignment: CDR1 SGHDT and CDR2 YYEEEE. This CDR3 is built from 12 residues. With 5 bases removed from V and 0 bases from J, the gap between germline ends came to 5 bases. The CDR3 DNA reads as TGTGCCAGCAGTGAGTACCAAGAGACCCAGTACTTC. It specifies CASSEYQETQYF. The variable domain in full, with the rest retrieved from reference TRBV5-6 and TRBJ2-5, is DAGVTQSPTHLIKTRGQQVTLRCSPKSGHDTVSWYQQALGQGPQFIFQYYEEEERQRGNFPDRFSGHQFPNYSSELNVNALLLGDSALYLCASSEYQETQYFGPGTRLLVL.

CDR3 sequence: CASSSGTTTGELFF. In nucleotides, the CDR3 is TGTGCCAGCAGCTCAGGGACTACGACCGGGGAGCTGTTTTTT. The chain links TRBV5-5 to TRBJ2-2, with TRBD2 matching over 7 bases. The germline V gene has CDR1 SGHKS and CDR2 YYEKEE (reference sequence). After removal of 3 bases from V and 5 bases from J, the junction contained 4 bases not matched to a gene. The CDR3 has 14 residues.

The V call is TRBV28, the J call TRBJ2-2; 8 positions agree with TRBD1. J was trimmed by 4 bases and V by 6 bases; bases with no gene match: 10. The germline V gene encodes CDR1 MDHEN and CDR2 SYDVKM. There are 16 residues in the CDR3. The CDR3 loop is CASRTHQGAITGELFF. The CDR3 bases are TGTGCCAGCAGAACCCATCAGGGGGCAATCACCGGGGAGCTGTTTTTT.

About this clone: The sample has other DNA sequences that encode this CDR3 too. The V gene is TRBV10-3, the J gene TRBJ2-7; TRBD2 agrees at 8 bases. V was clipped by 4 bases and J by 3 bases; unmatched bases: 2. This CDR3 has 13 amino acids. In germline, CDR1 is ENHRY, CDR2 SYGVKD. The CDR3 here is CAISGGTSYEQYF. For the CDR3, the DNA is TGTGCCATCAGTGGAGGGACTAGCTACGAGCAGTACTTC.

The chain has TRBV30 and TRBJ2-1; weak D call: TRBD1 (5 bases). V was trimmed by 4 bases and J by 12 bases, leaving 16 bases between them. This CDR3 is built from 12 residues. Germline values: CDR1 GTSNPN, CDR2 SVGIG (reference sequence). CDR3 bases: TGTGCCTGGATGAGTTTGGGGCAGGGGCAGTTCTTC. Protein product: CAWMSLGQGQFF.

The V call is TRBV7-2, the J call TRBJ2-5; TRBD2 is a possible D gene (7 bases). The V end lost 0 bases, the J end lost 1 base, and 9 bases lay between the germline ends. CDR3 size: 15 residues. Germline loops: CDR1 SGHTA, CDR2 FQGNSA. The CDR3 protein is CASSLAGGLQETQYF. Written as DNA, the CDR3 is TGTGCCAGCAGCTTAGCGGGGGGGCTCCAAGAGACCCAGTACTTC.

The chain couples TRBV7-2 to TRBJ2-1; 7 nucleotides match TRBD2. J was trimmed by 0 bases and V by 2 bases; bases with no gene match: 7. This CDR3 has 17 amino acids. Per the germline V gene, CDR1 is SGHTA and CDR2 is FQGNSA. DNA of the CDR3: TGTGCCAGCAGCTTAAGGTCTAGCGGAGGCTCCTACAATGAGCAGTTCTTC. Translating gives CASSLRSSGGSYNEQFF.

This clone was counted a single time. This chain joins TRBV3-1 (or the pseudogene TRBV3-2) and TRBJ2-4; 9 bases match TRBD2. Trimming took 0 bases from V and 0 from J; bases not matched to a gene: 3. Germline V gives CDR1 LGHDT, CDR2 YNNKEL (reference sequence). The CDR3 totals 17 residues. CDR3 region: CASSQDGLALAKNIQYF. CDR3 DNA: TGTGCCAGCAGCCAAGACGGACTAGCGCTAGCCAAAAACATTCAGTACTTC.

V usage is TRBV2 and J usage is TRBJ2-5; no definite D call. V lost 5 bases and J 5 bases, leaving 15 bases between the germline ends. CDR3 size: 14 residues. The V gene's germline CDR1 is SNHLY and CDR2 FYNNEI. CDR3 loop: CASSPEGGPETQYF. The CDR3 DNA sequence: TGTGCCAGCAGTCCAGAAGGTGGGCCGGAGACCCAGTACTTC.

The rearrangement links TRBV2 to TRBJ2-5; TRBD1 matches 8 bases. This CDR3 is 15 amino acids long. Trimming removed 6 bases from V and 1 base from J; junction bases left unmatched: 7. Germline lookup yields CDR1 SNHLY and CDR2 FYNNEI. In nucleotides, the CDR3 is TGTGCCAGCAGACGACAGGGGTCGCTCCAAGAGACCCAGTACTTC. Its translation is CASRRQGSLQETQYF.

DNA of the CDR3: TGTGCCAGCAGCGCCCAAGGGGGGGGAAATGAGCAGTTCTTC. Translating it yields CASSAQGGGNEQFF. The chain combines TRBV9 with TRBJ2-1; D might be TRBD2 (7 bases). This CDR3 has 14 amino acids. CDR1 SGDLS and CDR2 YYNGEE come from the germline V gene. Trimming stripped 3 bases from V and 7 bases from J, with 14 bases between.

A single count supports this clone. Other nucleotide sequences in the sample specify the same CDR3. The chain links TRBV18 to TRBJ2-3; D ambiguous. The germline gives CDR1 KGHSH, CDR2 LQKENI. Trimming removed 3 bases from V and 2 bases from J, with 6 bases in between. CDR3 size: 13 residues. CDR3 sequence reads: CASSPPVTDTQYF. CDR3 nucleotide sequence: TGTGCCAGCTCACCTCCTGTCACAGATACGCAGTATTTT.

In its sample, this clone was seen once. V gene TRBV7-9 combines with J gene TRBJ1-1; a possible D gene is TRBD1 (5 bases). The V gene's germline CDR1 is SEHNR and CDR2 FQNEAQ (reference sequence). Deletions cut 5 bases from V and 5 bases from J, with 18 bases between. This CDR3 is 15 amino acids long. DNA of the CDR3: TGTGCCAGCAGCCCCTCCGTCCGGGGGTCAACTGAAGCTTTCTTT. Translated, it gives CASSPSVRGSTEAFF.

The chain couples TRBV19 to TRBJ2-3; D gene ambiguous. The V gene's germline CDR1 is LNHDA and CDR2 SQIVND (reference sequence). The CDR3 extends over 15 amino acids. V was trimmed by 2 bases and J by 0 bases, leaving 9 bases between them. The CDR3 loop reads CASSIIGSSTDTQYF. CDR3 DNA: TGTGCCAGTAGTATAATCGGGTCTAGCACAGATACGCAGTATTTT.

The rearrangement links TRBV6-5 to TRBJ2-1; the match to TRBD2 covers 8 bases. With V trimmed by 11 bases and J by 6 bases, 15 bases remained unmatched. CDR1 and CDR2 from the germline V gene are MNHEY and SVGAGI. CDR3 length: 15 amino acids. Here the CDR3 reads CASWGGLAGLNEQFF. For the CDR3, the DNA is TGTGCCTCCTGGGGGGGGCTAGCGGGCCTCAATGAGCAGTTCTTC.

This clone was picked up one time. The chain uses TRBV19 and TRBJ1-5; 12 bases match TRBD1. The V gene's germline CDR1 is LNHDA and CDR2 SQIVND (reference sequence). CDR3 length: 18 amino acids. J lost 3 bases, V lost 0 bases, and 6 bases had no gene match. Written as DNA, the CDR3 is TGTGCCAGTAGTATAGATCAGGGACAGGGGGCGATCAATCAGCCCCAGCATTTT. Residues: CASSIDQGQGAINQPQHF.

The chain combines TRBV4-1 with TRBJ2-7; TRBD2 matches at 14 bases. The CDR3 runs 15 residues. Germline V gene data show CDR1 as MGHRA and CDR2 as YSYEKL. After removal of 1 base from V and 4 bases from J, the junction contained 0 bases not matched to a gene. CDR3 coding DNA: TGCGCCAGCAGCCAAGGGACTAGCGGGAGGTACGAGCAGTACTTC. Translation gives CASSQGTSGRYEQYF.

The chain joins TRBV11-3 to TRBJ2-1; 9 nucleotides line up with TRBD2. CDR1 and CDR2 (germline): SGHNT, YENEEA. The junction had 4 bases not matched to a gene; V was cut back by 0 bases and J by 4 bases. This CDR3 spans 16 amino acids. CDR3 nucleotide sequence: TGTGCCAGCAGCTTAGAGGGCGGGAGGGCTTACAATGAGCAGTTCTTC. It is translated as CASSLEGGRAYNEQFF.

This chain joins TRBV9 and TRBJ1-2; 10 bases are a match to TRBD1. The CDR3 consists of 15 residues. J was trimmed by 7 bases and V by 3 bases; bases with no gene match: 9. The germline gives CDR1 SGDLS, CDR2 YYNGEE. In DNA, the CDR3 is TGTGCCAGCAGCGCCCGAGGACAGGGGGAAGGTGGCTACACCTTC. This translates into CASSARGQGEGGYTF.

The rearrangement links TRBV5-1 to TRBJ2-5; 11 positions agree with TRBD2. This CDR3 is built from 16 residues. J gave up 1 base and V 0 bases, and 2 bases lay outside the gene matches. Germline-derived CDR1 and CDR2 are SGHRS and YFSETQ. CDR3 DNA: TGCGCCAGCAGCTTGGTCACTAGCGGGGGCCAAGAGACCCAGTACTTC. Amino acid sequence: CASSLVTSGGQETQYF.

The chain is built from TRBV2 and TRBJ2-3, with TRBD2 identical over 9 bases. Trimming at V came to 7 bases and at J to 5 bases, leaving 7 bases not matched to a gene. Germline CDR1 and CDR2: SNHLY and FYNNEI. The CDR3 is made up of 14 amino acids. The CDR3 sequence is CASKAGGPGDTQYF. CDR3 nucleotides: TGTGCCAGCAAGGCGGGGGGGCCCGGAGATACGCAGTATTTT.

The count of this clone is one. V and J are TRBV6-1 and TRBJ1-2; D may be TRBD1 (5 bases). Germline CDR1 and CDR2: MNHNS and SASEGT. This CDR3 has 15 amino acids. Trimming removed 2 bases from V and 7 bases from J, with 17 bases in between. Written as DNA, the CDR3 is TGTGCCAGCAGTGAATTCACGGCCCTGGGGGGTGGCTACACCTTC. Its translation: CASSEFTALGGGYTF.